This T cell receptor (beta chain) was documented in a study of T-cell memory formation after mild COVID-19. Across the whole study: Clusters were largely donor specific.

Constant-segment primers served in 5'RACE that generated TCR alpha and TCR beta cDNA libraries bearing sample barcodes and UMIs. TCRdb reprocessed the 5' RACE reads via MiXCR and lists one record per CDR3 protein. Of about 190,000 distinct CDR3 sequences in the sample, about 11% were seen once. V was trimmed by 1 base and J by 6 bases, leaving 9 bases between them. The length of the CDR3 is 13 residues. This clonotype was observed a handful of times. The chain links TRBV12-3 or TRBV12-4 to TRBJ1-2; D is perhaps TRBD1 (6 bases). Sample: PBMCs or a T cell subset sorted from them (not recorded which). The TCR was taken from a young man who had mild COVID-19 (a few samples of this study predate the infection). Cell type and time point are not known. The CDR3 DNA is TGTGCCAGCAGTTTAGAACAGGGACATGGCTACACCTTC. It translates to CASSLEQGHGYTF.